Following are 18 T cell receptor beta chains from one sample sequenced in a study of cytomegalovirus exposure and HLA in healthy donors. It was with 60 Vbeta and 13 Jbeta primers that the PCR ran. Generated by immunoSEQ multiplex PCR, the TCRdb table keeps only in-frame clones and is missing some. Here the sample spans some 160,000 clones, around 70% being singletons. Material for sequencing was PBMCs. Source of these receptors: a man aged 35-49 years in good health and CMV-seronegative.

The chain recombines TRBV7-6 with TRBJ2-1, with D possibly TRBD1 on 5 matching bases. Deletions cut 5 bases from V and 8 bases from J, with 13 bases between. Germline lookup yields CDR1 SGHVS and CDR2 FNYEAQ. CDR3 length: 13 residues. This chain's CDR3 is CASSPTGFHEQFF. DNA of the CDR3: TGTGCCAGCAGCCCTACAGGTTTTCATGAGCAGTTCTTC. The full variable domain, with the rest looked up from reference TRBV7-6 and TRBJ2-1, is GAGVSQSPRYKVTKRGQDVALRCDPISGHVSLYWYRQALGQGPEFLTYFNYEAQQDKSGLPNDRFSAERPEGSISTLTIQRTEQRDSAMYRCASSPTGFHEQFFGPGTRLTVL.

The rearrangement joins TRBV29-1 to TRBJ2-2, with 9 bases lining up with TRBD1. CDR1 and CDR2 (germline): SQVTM, ANQGSEA. V was clipped by 6 bases and J by 4 bases; unmatched bases: 0. The CDR3 sequence is 12 residues long. The CDR3 spells CSVDRGTGELFF. DNA of the CDR3: TGCAGCGTGGACAGGGGCACCGGGGAGCTGTTTTTT.

This rearrangement joins TRBV5-4 to TRBJ2-7, with a tentative D call TRBD1 (6 bases). The CDR3 extends over 16 amino acids. The V and J ends lost 0 bases and 2 bases respectively, with 15 bases between them. CDR1 is SGHNT and CDR2 is YYREEE in the germline V gene (reference sequence). CDR3 nucleotide sequence: TGTGCCAGCAGCTTGGCCGAAGTTCCAGGGGCCTACGAGCAGTACTTC. Its translation is CASSLAEVPGAYEQYF.

CDR3 nucleotides: TGTGCCAGCAGCTTAGGTAGGACTAGCGGGAGTTACAATGAGCAGTTCTTC. The encoded protein is CASSLGRTSGSYNEQFF. The chain links TRBV7-6 to TRBJ2-1; 13 bases map to TRBD2. Trimming took 1 base from V and 4 from J; bases not matched to a gene: 4. The CDR3 totals 17 residues. Germline CDR1 is SGHVS and CDR2 is FNYEAQ.

This rearrangement joins TRBV6-1 to TRBJ2-1, with a tentative D call TRBD2 (6 bases). Germline CDR1 reads MNHNS; CDR2 reads SASEGT. The CDR3 totals 14 residues. The V end lost 1 base, the J end lost 3 bases, and 7 bases lay between the germline ends. The CDR3 here is CASSEGSGYNEQFF. The CDR3 nucleotides read TGTGCCAGCAGTGAAGGTAGCGGCTACAATGAGCAGTTCTTC.

Only a few counts were recorded for this clone. The chain employs TRBV5-6 and TRBJ1-4; 12 nucleotides match TRBD1. The V segment lost 3 bases and the J segment 8 bases; nucleotides outside the gene matches: 8. The CDR3 consists of 16 residues. Germline V gene lookup returns CDR1 SGHDT and CDR2 YYEEEE. CDR3 residues: CASSYGTGGVGEKLFF. Here the CDR3 DNA reads TGTGCCAGCAGCTATGGGACAGGGGGCGTGGGGGAAAAACTGTTTTTT.

The V call is TRBV11-2, the J call TRBJ2-5; 10 positions agree with TRBD2. The CDR3 runs 13 residues. Germline CDR1 SGHAT, CDR2 FQNNGV. The V segment lost 5 bases and the J segment 4 bases; nucleotides outside the gene matches: 1. CDR3 region: CASSRTSGETQYF. Here the CDR3 DNA reads TGTGCCAGCAGCAGGACTAGCGGAGAGACCCAGTACTTC.

This clone was detected a few times. This chain joins TRBV5-5 and TRBJ2-5, with 10 bases fitting TRBD2. Trimming removed 2 bases from V and 3 bases from J; junction bases left unmatched: 1. Germline values: CDR1 SGHKS, CDR2 YYEKEE (reference sequence). The CDR3 extends over 14 amino acids. CDR3 nucleotide sequence: TGTGCCAGCAGCTTTCTAGCGGGAGAAGAGACCCAGTACTTC. This encodes CASSFLAGEETQYF.

This rearrangement joins TRBV4-2 to TRBJ1-2; D not resolved. CDR1 is LGHNA and CDR2 is YNFKEQ in the germline V gene. Between the trimmed V and J ends, which lost 4 bases and 2 bases, there was a span of 14 bases. The CDR3 consists of 15 residues. CDR3 coding DNA: TGTGCCAGCAGCCTAGTTCAGCGGATCAACTATGGCTACACCTTC. Translating it yields CASSLVQRINYGYTF.

This sequence joins TRBV6-5 and TRBJ2-1; D is unresolved. The V end was cut by 0 bases, the J end by 0 bases, with 9 bases between. This CDR3 is 16 amino acids long. CDR1 and CDR2 from the germline V gene are MNHEY and SVGAGI. The CDR3 loop is CASSYSVAFSYNEQFF. The DNA for the CDR3 is TGTGCCAGCAGTTACTCGGTAGCCTTCTCCTACAATGAGCAGTTCTTC.

V gene TRBV9 combines with J gene TRBJ2-7; TRBD1 matches at 10 bases. This CDR3 spans 15 amino acids. Trimming took 4 bases from V and 2 from J; bases not matched to a gene: 6. Per germline, CDR1 SGDLS and CDR2 YYNGEE. The CDR3 here is CASSPGQGVTYEQYF. For the CDR3, the DNA is TGTGCCAGCAGCCCTGGACAGGGGGTTACCTACGAGCAGTACTTC.

The rearrangement links TRBV19 to TRBJ1-5, with unresolved D. V was cut by 4 bases and J by 4 bases, with 14 bases left in between. The CDR3 loop spans 15 amino acids. Germline CDR1 and CDR2: LNHDA and SQIVND (reference sequence). In nucleotides, the CDR3 is TGTGCCAGTAGTACCCTGGCGGAGGGAAATCAGCCCCAGCATTTT. Amino acids: CASSTLAEGNQPQHF.

The chain combines TRBV5-1 with TRBJ2-1; 9 positions agree with TRBD1. The trim removed 2 bases at V and 9 bases at J, leaving 6 bases unmatched. The CDR3 extends over 14 amino acids. Germline lookup yields CDR1 SGHRS and CDR2 YFSETQ. CDR3 loop: CASSLIQGAGEQFF. CDR3 bases: TGCGCCAGCAGCTTAATACAGGGGGCAGGTGAGCAGTTCTTC.

The chain links TRBV7-3 to TRBJ2-5, with 10 bases aligning to TRBD1. Germline trimming cut 3 bases from V and 4 bases from J; bases unmatched to any gene: 2. Germline V lookup: CDR1 SGHTA, CDR2 FQGTGA. This CDR3 is built from 14 residues. The CDR3 DNA is TGTGCCAGCAGCTTGACAGGGGGCTCAGAGACCCAGTACTTC. It translates to CASSLTGGSETQYF.

This CDR3 is CASSTQGANEQFF. The CDR3 nucleotides read TGTGCCAGCAGTACACAGGGGGCGAATGAGCAGTTCTTC. The chain is built from TRBV9 and TRBJ2-1, with 9 nucleotides matching TRBD1. CDR3 length: 13 residues. Germline V gene sequence: CDR1 SGDLS, CDR2 YYNGEE. With 5 bases clipped from V and 7 bases from J, the junction kept 4 bases outside the gene matches.

The chain is built from TRBV19 and TRBJ1-6; 7 bases line up with TRBD1. The V gene end was trimmed by 5 bases and the J gene end by 6 bases; junction bases not matched to a gene: 7. CDR1 is LNHDA, CDR2 SQIVND, per germline (reference sequence). The CDR3 sequence is 15 residues long. CDR3 residues: CASSPSGTANSPLHF. The CDR3, as DNA: TGTGCCAGTAGTCCATCCGGGACAGCTAATTCACCCCTCCACTTT.

The chain has TRBV27 and TRBJ1-5, with TRBD1 as a possible D gene (6 bases). The germline V gene encodes CDR1 MNHEY and CDR2 SMNVEV (reference sequence). CDR3 length: 20 amino acids. Trimming cost V 5 bases and J 9 bases, with 35 bases left between them. CDR3 region: CASSPGGRGGGRGTPRPQHF. The CDR3 DNA is TGTGCCAGCAGTCCGGGAGGGAGGGGAGGGGGTAGGGGGACCCCGAGGCCCCAGCATTTT.

This clone came up a few times. This rearrangement joins TRBV28 to TRBJ1-1, with TRBD1 matching 7 bases. This CDR3 is 14 amino acids long. The V gene end was trimmed by 6 bases and the J gene end by 2 bases; junction bases not matched to a gene: 6. Germline CDR1 and CDR2: MDHEN and SYDVKM. The CDR3: CASRVDRENTEAFF. The CDR3 DNA reads TGTGCCAGCAGAGTAGACAGGGAAAACACTGAAGCTTTCTTT. Full variable domain (rest looked up from reference TRBV28 and TRBJ1-1): DVKVTQSSRYLVKRTGEKVFLECVQDMDHENMFWYRQDPGLGLRLIYFSYDVKMKEKGDIPEGYSVSREKKERFSLILESASTNQTSMYLCASRVDRENTEAFFGQGTRLTVV.